This T cell receptor (beta chain) was sequenced during a study of metastatic and nonmetastatic thyroid tumors (TCRdb year 2020). At the level of the whole study: The researchers compared repertoires between peripheral blood samples and tumor or nodule tissue samples from patients with malignant or benign thyroid disease. What the research found in general, with its limitations: In both blood and tumor samples, malignant tumors were reported to have significantly higher TCR beta diversity than benign nodules.

This clone was detected ten times or more. It has no known antigen specificity. No base-level quality is on record; no much larger clone is a single base apart. Receptor amplification or capture employed PCR. The sequencer was an Illumina HiSeq 4000. High-throughput sequencing was used to profile the CDR3 region of the TCR beta-chain in every patient. Concerning the study's data processing: A classifier to discriminate distant-metastatic papillary thyroid cancer patients was built from CDR3 differences across clinicopathological groups. The Shannon index was used to measure repertoire diversity, and the Morisita-Horn index was used to measure how similar tumor and blood repertoires were. TCRdb trimmed public reads at Q25 via fastp, called clones via MiXCR and kept in-frame beta chains. The V and J calls shown here were made by TCRdb, not taken from the authors' results. A total of some 40,000 clones appear in this sample, under 20% of them only once. The top ten constitute roughly 13% of the sample.

No treatment had been received by any patient before thyroid surgery. Using T-cell receptor beta sequencing, the study looked back at clinical samples from patients collected from about 2011 to 2018. From the germline V gene (reference sequence), CDR1 is DFQATT and CDR2 is SNEGSKA. The CDR3 covers 16 residues, taking in both the cysteine and the phenylalanine. The retained sequence is limited to the CDR3, 48 bases, with the frame set at the first base. V is shortened by 6 bases, J by 0 bases, and the region joining them spans 18 bases. The sequenced sample was tumor tissue. Recombination connected TRBV20-1 to TRBJ2-1; the D call could be TRBD1 or TRBD2, with each sharing 5 bases. This TCR derives from a female donor with papillary thyroid cancer or a benign thyroid nodule (not recorded which). Some clones in this sample may be carry-over from other donors' samples. This receptor has the CDR3 CSACGGTPSSYNEQFF. DNA sequence: TGCAGTGCCTGTGGTGGGACGCCCAGCTCCTACAATGAGCAGTTCTTC.